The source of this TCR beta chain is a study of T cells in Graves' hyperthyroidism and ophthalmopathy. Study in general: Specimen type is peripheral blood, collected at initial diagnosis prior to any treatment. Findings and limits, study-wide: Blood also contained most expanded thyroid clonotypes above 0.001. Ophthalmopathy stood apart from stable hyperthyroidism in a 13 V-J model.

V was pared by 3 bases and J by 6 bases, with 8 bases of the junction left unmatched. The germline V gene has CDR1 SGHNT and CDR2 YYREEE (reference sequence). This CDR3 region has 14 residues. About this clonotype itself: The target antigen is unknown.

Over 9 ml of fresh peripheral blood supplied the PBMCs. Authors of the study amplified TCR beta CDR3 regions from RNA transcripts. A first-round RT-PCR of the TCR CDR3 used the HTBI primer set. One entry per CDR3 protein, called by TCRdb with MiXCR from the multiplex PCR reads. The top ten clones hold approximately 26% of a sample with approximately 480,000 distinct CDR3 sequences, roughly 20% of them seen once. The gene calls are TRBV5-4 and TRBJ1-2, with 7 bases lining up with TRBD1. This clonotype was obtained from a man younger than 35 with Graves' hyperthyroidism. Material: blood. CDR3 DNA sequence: TGTGCCAGCAGCTCGCCAGGGGGGGGCAATGGCTACACCTTC. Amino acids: CASSSPGGGNGYTF.